A single sample is the source of the 16 T cell receptor beta chains below, sequenced in a study of blood T cells in healthy people across ages. Alongside a J-beta primer mix, a sample-barcoded 5' primer served in a second PCR lasting roughly 7 to 11 cycles. TCRdb re-analysed the 5' RACE reads in MiXCR, keeping a single row per CDR3 protein. The data show 650,000 to 900,000 distinct CDR3 sequences, about 62% seen once. The sequenced sample was blood. These receptors were collected from a man aged 25 to 45 in good health.

The genes are TRBV5-1 and TRBJ2-4, with D perhaps matching TRBD1 (6 bases). The CDR3 is 17 residues long. V was shortened by 0 bases and J by 0 bases, with 13 bases between the two germline ends. The germline gives CDR1 SGHRS, CDR2 YFSETQ. CDR3 in amino acids: CASSLEPFRGAKNIQYF. The CDR3 nucleotides read TGCGCCAGCAGCTTGGAGCCATTCAGGGGAGCCAAAAACATTCAGTACTTC.

This clonotype was found a few times. The chain joins TRBV12-3 or TRBV12-4 to TRBJ2-1; 7 nucleotides agree with TRBD1. This CDR3 has 17 amino acids. The ends lost 3 bases at V and 6 bases at J; junction bases unmatched: 14. For the CDR3, the DNA is TGTGCCAGCAGTTTCGGACAGGCGCTAGGTATTGGCAATGAGCAGTTCTTC. Its translation: CASSFGQALGIGNEQFF.

The CDR3 spells CSVGTGGNQPQHF. DNA for the CDR3: TGCAGCGTTGGGACAGGGGGGAATCAGCCCCAGCATTTT. The rearrangement links TRBV29-1 to TRBJ1-5, with TRBD1 matching 10 bases. The CDR3 is 13 amino acids. CDR1 and CDR2 from the germline V gene are SQVTM and ANQGSEA. J gave up 4 bases and V 4 bases, and 1 base lay outside the gene matches. Full variable domain (remainder filled in from reference TRBV29-1 and TRBJ1-5): SAVISQKPSRDICQRGTSLTIQCQVDSQVTMMFWYRQQPGQSLTLIATANQGSEATYESGFVIDKFPISRPNLTFSTLTVSNMSPEDSSIYLCSVGTGGNQPQHFGDGTRLSIL.

This rearrangement joins TRBV7-2 to TRBJ2-6, with 7 bases matching TRBD1. Germline-derived CDR1 and CDR2 are SGHTA and FQGNSA. V shed 4 bases, J shed 1 base, and the junction held 13 bases outside the gene matches. CDR3 length equals 19 residues. CDR3 nucleotide sequence: TGTGCCAGCAGCTGGACCCGACAGGGAAGAAGATCTGGGGCCAACGTCCTGACTTTC. It codes for CASSWTRQGRRSGANVLTF.

The genes are TRBV6-6 and TRBJ2-7; no reliable D call. Between the trimmed V and J ends, which lost 6 bases and 7 bases, there was a span of 10 bases. Germline V lookup: CDR1 MNHNY, CDR2 SVGAGI (reference sequence). The CDR3 length is 11 residues. The CDR3: CASSPPREQYF. The DNA of the CDR3 is TGTGCCAGCAGCCCCCCTCGGGAGCAGTACTTC.

This clonotype appeared once. This chain connects TRBV20-1 to TRBJ2-2; D might be TRBD1 (6 bases). This CDR3 is 12 amino acids long. Germline values: CDR1 DFQATT, CDR2 SNEGSKA (reference sequence). V shed 2 bases and J shed 7 bases, with 8 bases lying between them. The CDR3 sequence: CSARQGFGELFF. CDR3 nucleotide sequence: TGCAGTGCTAGACAGGGGTTCGGGGAGCTGTTTTTT.

This clonotype turned up a few times. The rearrangement uses TRBV5-1 and TRBJ2-6, with a tentative D call TRBD1 (6 bases). CDR3 length: 17 amino acids. From germline, CDR1 is SGHRS and CDR2 YFSETQ. V was shortened by 0 bases and J by 0 bases, with 10 bases between the two germline ends. The CDR3 here is CASSLGTGPSGANVLTF. The CDR3 region has the DNA TGCGCCAGCAGCTTGGGTACAGGGCCCTCTGGGGCCAACGTCCTGACTTTC.

This sequence joins TRBV5-1 and TRBJ2-1, with TRBD2 matching 7 bases. V dropped 5 bases and J dropped 10; count of bases not matched to a gene: 12. This CDR3 is built from 14 residues. Germline V gene lookup returns CDR1 SGHRS and CDR2 YFSETQ. The CDR3 bases are TGCGCCAGCAGTAAGACGAGCGGGGCTGCGGAGCAGTTCTTC. Its protein is CASSKTSGAAEQFF.

To note about this clonotype: A much more abundant neighbour one base away suggests this may be a read error. The chain combines TRBV9 with TRBJ1-6, with unresolved D. Germline V gives CDR1 SGDLS, CDR2 YYNGEE. This CDR3 is 14 amino acids long. V was pared by 5 bases and J by 0 bases, with 6 bases between. In DNA, the CDR3 is TGTGCCAGCAGTTCGGGCTCCTATAATTCACCCCTCCACTTT. Its protein product is CASSSGSYNSPLHF.

This clonotype was counted a few times. The chain combines TRBV2 with TRBJ2-1; D uncertain. The ends were cut back, 7 bases at V and 7 bases at J, with 8 bases in the middle. The germline gives CDR1 SNHLY, CDR2 FYNNEI. CDR3 size: 11 residues. CDR3 bases: TGTGCCAGCATGAGGATGAATGAGCAGTTCTTC. Translation: CASMRMNEQFF.

This clonotype was seen once. The chain uses TRBV7-3 and TRBJ1-1, with 7 bases identical to TRBD1. Germline trimming cut 5 bases from V and 4 bases from J; bases unmatched to any gene: 13. The germline gives CDR1 SGHTA, CDR2 FQGTGA. This CDR3 spans 16 amino acids. Here the CDR3 reads CASSPREGAFITEAFF. CDR3 in DNA: TGTGCCAGCAGCCCCCGGGAGGGGGCCTTTATCACTGAAGCTTTCTTT.

This clonotype was observed a few times. The chain joins TRBV29-1 to TRBJ2-3, with TRBD1 as a possible D gene (5 bases). Trimming pared 7 bases from V and 0 bases from J, leaving 17 bases between. The V gene's germline CDR1 is SQVTM and CDR2 ANQGSEA. The CDR3 extends over 15 amino acids. CDR3 loop: CSARRGAISTDTQYF. The CDR3 DNA follows: TGCAGCGCTCGCCGTGGGGCTATCAGCACAGATACGCAGTATTTT.

The chain links TRBV29-1 to TRBJ2-2; 8 bases align to TRBD2. The CDR3 length is 13 residues. Per germline, CDR1 SQVTM and CDR2 ANQGSEA. J was trimmed by 7 bases and V by 6 bases; bases with no gene match: 7. The CDR3 region has the DNA TGCAGCGTCGTGGCGGGGGGTAGCGGGGAGCTGTTTTTT. Its protein product is CSVVAGGSGELFF.

This clonotype was seen at least ten times. The chain joins TRBV30 to TRBJ2-6; D is unresolved. V was clipped by 1 base and J by 1 base, with 5 bases between them. The germline V gene has CDR1 GTSNPN and CDR2 SVGIG (reference sequence). The CDR3 covers 14 residues. CDR3 amino acids: CAWSDKSGANVLTF. CDR3 DNA: TGTGCCTGGAGTGACAAATCTGGGGCCAACGTCCTGACTTTC.

This clonotype occurred a few times. V and J are TRBV6-1 and TRBJ2-1; maybe TRBD2 (5 bases). The V gene's germline CDR1 is MNHNS and CDR2 SASEGT. CDR3 size: 15 residues. V lost 0 bases and J lost 13, with 19 bases in between. Written as DNA, the CDR3 is TGTGCCAGCAGTGAAGCGAGGGCGAACTCAGGCGTTCAGTTCTTC. Its protein product is CASSEARANSGVQFF.

CDR3 in amino acids: CASSLVGQGSSPLHF. DNA for the CDR3: TGTGCCAGCAGTTTAGTGGGACAGGGCTCTTCACCCCTCCACTTT. The chain joins TRBV12-3 or TRBV12-4 to TRBJ1-6; 9 bases line up with TRBD1. The length of the CDR3 is 15 residues. Losses at the gene ends were 1 base for V and 9 bases for J; bases not matched to a gene: 4.